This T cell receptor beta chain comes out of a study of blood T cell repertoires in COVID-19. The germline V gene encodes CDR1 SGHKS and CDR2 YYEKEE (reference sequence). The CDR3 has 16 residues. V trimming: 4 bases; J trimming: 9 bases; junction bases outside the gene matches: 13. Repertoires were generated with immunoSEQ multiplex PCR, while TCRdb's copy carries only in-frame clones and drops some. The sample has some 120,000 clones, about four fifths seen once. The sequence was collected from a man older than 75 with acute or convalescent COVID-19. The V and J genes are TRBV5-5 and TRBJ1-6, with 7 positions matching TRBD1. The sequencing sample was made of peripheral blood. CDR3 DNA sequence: TGTGCCAGCAGCCCCGGGACAGTCGATTCAGGTTCACCCCTCCACTTT. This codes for CASSPGTVDSGSPLHF.